The 26 T cell receptor beta chains in this list originate from one sample, sequenced in a study of T cells in Graves' hyperthyroidism and ophthalmopathy. It was RNA transcripts that yielded the amplified TCR beta CDR3 regions. TCR CDR3 underwent first-round RT-PCR with the HTBI primer set. TCRdb independently ran MiXCR on the multiplex PCR reads; one entry per CDR3 protein. The profile shows some 250,000 distinct CDR3 sequences, roughly 15% of them singletons. The sample taken for sequencing was blood. The receptor source for this set is a woman aged 35 to 49 with Graves' hyperthyroidism that later progressed to Graves' ophthalmopathy.

The rearrangement links TRBV9 to TRBJ2-3; TRBD1 might be the D (6 bases). V was pared by 5 bases and J by 3 bases, with 19 bases between. The germline CDR1 and CDR2 sequences are SGDLS and YYNGEE. The CDR3 sequence is 16 residues long. The CDR3 DNA follows: TGTGCCAGCAGTGCCCATAACAGGGTAATTACAGATACGCAGTATTTT. Encoded protein: CASSAHNRVITDTQYF.

The table lists this clonotype with a few counts. V and J are TRBV18 and TRBJ1-5; 8 bases are a match to TRBD1. The germline V gene has CDR1 KGHSH and CDR2 LQKENI. V lost 1 base and J lost 5; bases outside the gene matches: 7. The CDR3 is 16 residues long. This CDR3 is CASSPQRDRLDQPQHF. In nucleotides, the CDR3 is TGTGCCAGCTCACCACAACGGGACAGGTTGGATCAGCCCCAGCATTTT.

Only a few counts were recorded for this clonotype. The V and J genes are TRBV7-9 and TRBJ2-1; TRBD2 matches 7 bases. Germline CDR1 and CDR2: SEHNR and FQNEAQ (reference sequence). V was clipped by 5 bases and J by 2 bases; unmatched bases: 6. The length of the CDR3 is 15 residues. CDR3 DNA sequence: TGTGCCAGCAGCCAACTAGCGAAACCCTACAATGAGCAGTTCTTC. This gives the protein CASSQLAKPYNEQFF.

At least ten counts were recorded for this clonotype. The chain joins TRBV6-1 to TRBJ1-5; the D is unclear. Trimming left V 7 bases short and J 4 bases short, with 14 bases between. This CDR3 region has 14 residues. Germline assignment: CDR1 MNHNS and CDR2 SASEGT. For the CDR3, the DNA is TGTGCCAGCAAATACAAGCCGGGGAATCAGCCCCAGCATTTT. Its translation is CASKYKPGNQPQHF.

In this sample, this clonotype turned up many times. The J gene is TRBJ2-1, the V gene TRBV12-3 or TRBV12-4; no firm D call. The CDR3 is 16 amino acids. Trimming left V 3 bases short and J 10 bases short, with 22 bases between. CDR3 nucleotides: TGTGCCAGCAGTTTTTACGTAGGGTCTACCCGCTTAGAGCAGTTCTTC. This gives the protein CASSFYVGSTRLEQFF.

Many counts were recorded for this clonotype. J is TRBJ2-5 and V is TRBV6-1, with TRBD1 identical over 10 bases. CDR1 and CDR2 (germline): MNHNS, SASEGT. The CDR3 is 15 residues long. The trim removed 1 base at V and 3 bases at J, leaving 2 bases unmatched. This CDR3 is CASSEETGGKETQYF. In nucleotides, the CDR3 is TGTGCCAGCAGTGAAGAGACAGGGGGCAAAGAGACCCAGTACTTC.

This clonotype was found many times. This chain uses TRBV7-3 with TRBJ1-4; D gene unclear. This CDR3 has 13 amino acids. Looked up from germline, CDR1 is SGHTA and CDR2 is FQGTGA. Trimming removed 4 bases from V and 5 bases from J, with 8 bases in between. CDR3 bases: TGTGCCAGCAGCTCCGGATTGAATGAAAAACTGTTTTTT. Protein product: CASSSGLNEKLFF.

This clonotype was counted at least ten times. The J gene is TRBJ2-5, the V gene TRBV14, with 10 bases aligning to TRBD2. After removal of 7 bases from V and 5 bases from J, the junction contained 4 bases not matched to a gene. There are 13 residues in the CDR3. Germline loops: CDR1 SGHDN, CDR2 FVKESK. This CDR3 reads CASTSGSFETQYF. The CDR3 nucleotides are TGTGCCAGCACTAGCGGGAGTTTCGAGACCCAGTACTTC.

This clonotype was found many times. V usage is TRBV2 and J usage is TRBJ2-3; D might be TRBD2 (6 bases). V was shortened by 5 bases and J by 4 bases, with 7 bases between the two germline ends. The germline V gene has CDR1 SNHLY and CDR2 FYNNEI. The CDR3 runs to 12 residues. The CDR3 nucleotides are TGTGCCAGCAGTCGACTAGCAGATACGCAGTATTTT. This encodes CASSRLADTQYF.

The gene calls are TRBV7-9 and TRBJ1-3; D possibly corresponds to TRBD1 (5 bases). CDR1 SEHNR and CDR2 FQNEAQ come from the germline V gene (reference sequence). V lost 3 bases, J lost 1 base, and 13 bases lay in between. The CDR3 sequence is 16 residues long. CDR3 in amino acids: CASSLGVTVSGNTIYF. The CDR3 bases are TGTGCCAGCAGCTTGGGAGTGACAGTATCTGGAAACACCATATATTTT.

This clonotype was seen repeatedly, ten times or more. The V gene is TRBV3-1, the J gene TRBJ2-1; D is uncertain. CDR3 length equals 16 residues. Germline V gene data show CDR1 as LGHDT and CDR2 as YNNKEL (reference sequence). V was cut by 1 base and J by 0 bases, with 10 bases left in between. CDR3 sequence (DNA): TGTGCCAGCAGCCAAGCGGGTTCTAGCTCCTACAATGAGCAGTTCTTC. Translated: CASSQAGSSSYNEQFF.

There are many counts of this clonotype. V and J are TRBV18 and TRBJ2-5; D is ambiguous. V was shortened by 6 bases and J by 3 bases, with 14 bases between the two germline ends. Germline values: CDR1 KGHSH, CDR2 LQKENI. This CDR3 is built from 14 residues. The CDR3 region is CASSPPVGEETQYF. CDR3 nucleotides: TGTGCCAGCTCCCCCCCGGTCGGAGAAGAGACCCAGTACTTC.

There are many counts of this clonotype. This chain links TRBV28 with TRBJ2-1; 11 bases line up with TRBD2. The V gene's germline CDR1 is MDHEN and CDR2 SYDVKM. J was trimmed by 6 bases and V by 6 bases; bases with no gene match: 7. The CDR3 is 15 amino acids. CDR3 nucleotide sequence: TGTGCCAGCAGGTCAGGACTAGCGGGTTCCAATGAGCAGTTCTTC. Translating gives CASRSGLAGSNEQFF.

The rearrangement uses TRBV2 and TRBJ2-1; D unclear. CDR1 and CDR2 from the germline V gene are SNHLY and FYNNEI. There are 12 residues in the CDR3. V lost 3 bases, J lost 4 bases, and 4 bases lay in between. The CDR3 protein is CASSDWYNEQFF. The CDR3 DNA reads as TGTGCCAGCAGTGATTGGTACAATGAGCAGTTCTTC.

This clonotype was counted at least ten times. V and J are TRBV20-1 and TRBJ2-5; D is undetermined. CDR3 length equals 10 residues. CDR1 is DFQATT and CDR2 is SNEGSKA in the germline V gene (reference sequence). The V and J ends lost 5 bases and 4 bases respectively, with 5 bases between them. This CDR3 is CSAGRETQYF. The CDR3 DNA reads as TGCAGTGCTGGACGAGAGACCCAGTACTTC.

The sample holds many counts of this clonotype. This chain connects TRBV2 to TRBJ2-7, with D hard to call. Germline loops: CDR1 SNHLY, CDR2 FYNNEI. The CDR3 runs to 14 residues. V was cut by 4 bases and J by 5 bases, with 15 bases left in between. CDR3 nucleotide sequence: TGTGCCAGCAGTGGCCGTTGGCTAGACGACGAGCAGTACTTC. The encoded protein is CASSGRWLDDEQYF.

This clonotype was detected many times. This chain connects TRBV28 to TRBJ2-1; 8 positions match TRBD2. The CDR3 is 16 residues long. Per the germline V gene, CDR1 is MDHEN and CDR2 is SYDVKM. V trimming: 4 bases; J trimming: 8 bases; junction bases outside the gene matches: 13. The CDR3: CASSSSGSNRFDEQFF. The CDR3 bases are TGTGCCAGCAGTTCCAGCGGGAGCAACAGGTTCGATGAGCAGTTCTTC.

This chain uses TRBV20-1 with TRBJ1-5; 8 bases line up with TRBD1. Trimming cost V 3 bases and J 7 bases; bases outside gene matches: 8. The CDR3 is made up of 14 amino acids. Germline loops: CDR1 DFQATT, CDR2 SNEGSKA (reference sequence). Here the CDR3 DNA reads TGCAGTGCTAGTAAAACAGGGGGGGGACAGCCCCAGCATTTT. Translating it yields CSASKTGGGQPQHF.

Many counts were recorded for this clonotype. The rearrangement uses TRBV28 and TRBJ1-1; D perhaps matches TRBD1 (6 bases). V gave up 4 bases and J gave up 4 bases, with 16 bases separating them. The V gene's germline CDR1 is MDHEN and CDR2 SYDVKM. This CDR3 is 15 amino acids long. The CDR3 sequence: CASSSIRGFSTEAFF. The CDR3 DNA reads TGTGCCAGCAGTTCAATCAGGGGTTTTTCCACTGAAGCTTTCTTT.

This clonotype was seen more than once but under ten times. This may be a read error, as it is one base from a much larger clone. The chain is built from TRBV3-1 and TRBJ1-1; no definite D call. The germline V gene encodes CDR1 LGHDT and CDR2 YNNKEL (reference sequence). The CDR3 has 13 amino acids. The CDR3 here is CTSSRYLNTEAFF. As DNA, the CDR3 is TGTACCAGCAGCCGCTACTTGAACACTGAAGCTTTCTTT.

This clonotype was counted ten times or more. The rearrangement uses TRBV12-3 or TRBV12-4 and TRBJ2-7; D is ambiguous. The germline V and J ends were trimmed by 4 bases and 0 bases, with 10 bases remaining between them. The CDR3 totals 14 residues. CDR3 nucleotide sequence: TGTGCCAGCAGTTCGACCGTGAGCTCCTACGAGCAGTACTTC. This codes for CASSSTVSSYEQYF.

This clonotype has more than one count but fewer than ten. With a much larger clone just one base away, this may be a read error. The CDR3 reads CSARDGRKGQGTQYF. The CDR3, as DNA: TGCAGTGCTAGAGATGGTAGAAAGGGGCAAGGGACCCAGTACTTC. This chain connects TRBV20-1 to TRBJ2-5; a possible D gene is TRBD1 (5 bases). This CDR3 region has 15 residues. Germline values: CDR1 DFQATT, CDR2 SNEGSKA (reference sequence).

In its sample, this clonotype was seen many times. The rearrangement links TRBV11-2 to TRBJ2-7, with TRBD2 identical over 10 bases. The length of the CDR3 is 17 residues. Losses at the gene ends were 3 bases for V and 5 bases for J; bases not matched to a gene: 13. In germline, CDR1 is SGHAT, CDR2 FQNNGV. In DNA, the CDR3 is TGTGCCAGCAGCTTGGCATGGCTAGCGGGAGATGCAAACGAGCAGTACTTC. Its protein is CASSLAWLAGDANEQYF.

This chain uses TRBV4-1 with TRBJ1-1; D call uncertain. V lost 4 bases, J lost 2 bases, and 11 bases lay in between. Per germline, CDR1 MGHRA and CDR2 YSYEKL. This CDR3 region has 14 residues. The CDR3, as DNA: TGCGCCAGCAGCCCCCGAGGCCCTAACACTGAAGCTTTCTTT. The encoded protein is CASSPRGPNTEAFF.

This clonotype was seen many times. CDR3 sequence reads: CASSLGGTAVEKLFF. Written as DNA, the CDR3 is TGTGCCAGCAGTCTAGGGGGGACAGCAGTTGAAAAACTGTTTTTT. The V gene is TRBV27, the J gene TRBJ1-4; 7 bases are a match to TRBD1. The V segment lost 5 bases and the J segment 7 bases; nucleotides outside the gene matches: 10. Germline CDR1 and CDR2: MNHEY and SMNVEV (reference sequence). The CDR3 totals 15 residues.

This clonotype was seen at least ten times. The V gene is TRBV28, the J gene TRBJ2-2; D gene uncertain. The CDR3 is 16 amino acids. Germline V gives CDR1 MDHEN, CDR2 SYDVKM. The V end was cut by 2 bases, the J end by 3 bases, with 13 bases between. CDR3: CASSLGFRLDTGELFF. Here the CDR3 DNA reads TGTGCCAGCAGTTTAGGATTTCGTTTGGACACCGGGGAGCTGTTTTTT.